These 15 T cell receptor beta chains were all obtained from the same sample, sequenced in a study of CD8 T cells in Susac syndrome. The RNA input was about 0.5 to 1 ug, and it was reverse transcribed with random hexamers. Using its own MiXCR run on the immunoSEQ multiplex PCR reads, TCRdb lists one record per CDR3 protein. The data contain approximately 180,000 distinct CDR3 sequences, roughly nine tenths of them singletons. The sequenced material came from CD4+ T cells from PBMCs. Every receptor here comes from a human donor with Susac syndrome.

The chain has TRBV15 and TRBJ1-3; D not resolved. Trimming removed 0 bases from V and 0 bases from J, with 9 bases in between. This CDR3 comprises 16 residues. Per the germline V gene, CDR1 is LNHNV and CDR2 is YYDKDF (reference sequence). CDR3 region: CATSRDPANSGNTIYF. For the CDR3, the DNA is TGTGCCACCAGCAGAGATCCTGCAAACTCTGGAAACACCATATATTTT.

This chain joins TRBV28 and TRBJ2-7; D is possibly TRBD1 or TRBD2 (7 bases each). The CDR3 sequence is 14 residues long. The V end was cut by 6 bases, the J end by 3 bases, with 15 bases between. Per the germline V gene, CDR1 is MDHEN and CDR2 is SYDVKM. The CDR3 spells CASRPQGGDYEQYF. As DNA, the CDR3 is TGTGCCAGCAGGCCCCAGGGGGGGGACTACGAGCAGTACTTC. The complete variable domain, with remaining parts taken from reference TRBV28 and TRBJ2-7, reads DVKVTQSSRYLVKRTGEKVFLECVQDMDHENMFWYRQDPGLGLRLIYFSYDVKMKEKGDIPEGYSVSREKKERFSLILESASTNQTSMYLCASRPQGGDYEQYFGPGTRLTVT.

The V and J genes are TRBV20-1 and TRBJ2-7; the match to TRBD1 covers 9 bases. Trimming cost V 0 bases and J 7 bases; bases outside gene matches: 7. The CDR3 is 14 residues long. Looked up from germline, CDR1 is DFQATT and CDR2 is SNEGSKA (reference sequence). Written as DNA, the CDR3 is TGCAGTGCTAGAGATGCCGCGACAGGGGGAGAGCAGTACTTC. Translated: CSARDAATGGEQYF.

This chain links TRBV27 with TRBJ2-7, with TRBD2 matching 9 bases. This CDR3 has 16 amino acids. Germline V CDR1 and CDR2: MNHEY, SMNVEV (reference sequence). Trimming at V came to 5 bases and at J to 6 bases, leaving 14 bases not matched to a gene. DNA of the CDR3: TGTGCCAGCAGTCCTCCCCCGGGTAGCGGGAGTGGCGAGCAGTACTTC. Translation: CASSPPPGSGSGEQYF.

The V gene is TRBV9, the J gene TRBJ1-2; the D gene is possibly TRBD1 (5 bases). The germline gives CDR1 SGDLS, CDR2 YYNGEE. V was trimmed by 1 base and J by 6 bases, leaving 7 bases between them. The CDR3 sequence is 12 residues long. The CDR3 coding sequence is TGTGCCAGCAGCGTATCGGGGGATGGCTACACCTTC. Translated, it gives CASSVSGDGYTF.

Here the CDR3 reads CASSSPFNSGANVLTF. The CDR3 nucleotides are TGTGCCAGCAGCTCCCCTTTCAACTCTGGGGCCAACGTCCTGACTTTC. V gene TRBV7-3 combines with J gene TRBJ2-6, with D unclear. Germline-derived CDR1 and CDR2 are SGHTA and FQGTGA. Trimming left V 4 bases short and J 0 bases short, with 10 bases between. The CDR3 totals 16 residues.

This chain connects TRBV12-3 or TRBV12-4 to TRBJ1-2; 10 nucleotides line up with TRBD1. The V segment lost 5 bases and the J segment 7 bases; nucleotides outside the gene matches: 10. The CDR3 has 15 amino acids. The CDR3 DNA is TGTGCCAGCAGTCGTCCGGGACAGGGGATAGGTGGCTACACCTTC. This translates into CASSRPGQGIGGYTF.

This chain joins TRBV10-2 and TRBJ2-3; tentatively, D is TRBD2 (6 bases). The CDR3 extends over 14 amino acids. Trimming took off 10 bases at V and 0 bases at J, with 14 bases between the two ends. Germline CDR1 reads WSHSY; CDR2 reads SAAADI. The CDR3 nucleotides read TGCGCCATCAGCCATAGCGGTAGCACAGATACGCAGTATTTT. This codes for CAISHSGSTDTQYF.

CDR3 amino acids: CASSPMTGSNGYTF. The CDR3 nucleotides are TGTGCCAGCAGTCCCATGACAGGGTCGAATGGCTACACCTTC. The chain employs TRBV6-1 and TRBJ1-2, with TRBD1 matching 7 bases. The CDR3 is made up of 14 amino acids. Germline V gives CDR1 MNHNS, CDR2 SASEGT. V shed 5 bases, J shed 6 bases, and the junction held 9 bases outside the gene matches.

The chain joins TRBV20-1 to TRBJ1-4; the match to TRBD1 covers 8 bases. Germline CDR1 reads DFQATT; CDR2 reads SNEGSKA (reference sequence). The length of the CDR3 is 15 residues. V shed 0 bases and J 2 bases; nucleotides not matched to a gene: 2. Written as DNA, the CDR3 is TGCAGTGCTAGAGATCCAGGGGGCACTAATGAAAAACTGTTTTTT. Encoded protein: CSARDPGGTNEKLFF.

This sequence joins TRBV20-1 and TRBJ2-3; D perhaps matches TRBD1 (6 bases). The germline gives CDR1 DFQATT, CDR2 SNEGSKA (reference sequence). The CDR3 consists of 16 residues. The CDR3 coding sequence is TGCAGGGCCAGGGACATTCTTCCTAGGGGATCAGATACGCAGTATTTT. Translation gives CRARDILPRGSDTQYF.

V is TRBV5-1 and J is TRBJ2-7; D gene unclear. This CDR3 contains 11 residues. Germline V gene data show CDR1 as SGHRS and CDR2 as YFSETQ. V was cut by 3 bases and J by 3 bases, with 4 bases left in between. CDR3 bases: TGCGCCAGCAGCTGGGACTACGAGCAGTACTTC. This codes for CASSWDYEQYF.

This chain links TRBV29-1 with TRBJ2-5; 7 positions match TRBD2. The CDR3 has 13 residues. The germline CDR1 and CDR2 sequences are SQVTM and ANQGSEA. V lost 2 bases to trimming and J lost 4 bases; unmatched junction nucleotides: 4. CDR3 nucleotide sequence: TGCAGCGTTGAATGGCGCGGGAGAGAGACCCAGTACTTC. Translating gives CSVEWRGRETQYF.

The CDR3 region is CASRPSASGANVLTF. The CDR3 DNA follows: TGCGCCAGCAGACCTTCAGCCTCTGGGGCCAACGTCCTGACTTTC. The V call is TRBV5-1, the J call TRBJ2-6, with D hard to call. V lost 5 bases, J lost 0 bases, and 9 bases lay in between. CDR1 is SGHRS and CDR2 is YFSETQ in the germline V gene. The CDR3 covers 15 residues.

This chain links TRBV20-1 with TRBJ2-5; D gene ambiguous. This CDR3 comprises 13 residues. The V and J ends lost 6 bases and 5 bases respectively, with 16 bases between them. Germline V CDR1 and CDR2: DFQATT, SNEGSKA (reference sequence). CDR3 residues: CSAVVHDGETQYF. The CDR3 region has the DNA TGCAGTGCGGTAGTCCACGACGGGGAGACCCAGTACTTC.